This T cell receptor (beta chain) was recovered during a study of T cells in Graves' hyperthyroidism and ophthalmopathy. Findings of the study overall: Progression to ophthalmopathy was predicted a median of approximately 6.4 months early. Among clonotypes expanded in thyroid above 0.001, most were also found in blood.

V lost 0 bases to trimming and J lost 2 bases; unmatched junction nucleotides: 4. The CDR3 consists of 16 residues. In germline, CDR1 is MNHEY, CDR2 SVGEGT. Patients having uncontrolled infection, another autoimmune disease, pregnancy or lactation were not included. In making diagnoses, clinical symptoms, serum thyroxine and TRAb, thyroid ultrasound and orbital computed tomography were all used. Comment on this clonotype: Its antigen is undetermined.

Amplified TCR beta CDR3 regions came from RNA transcripts. During a first-round RT-PCR of the TCR CDR3, the HTBI primer set was used. TCRdb used MiXCR to reprocess the multiplex PCR reads, holding one entry per CDR3 protein. Of 250,000 to 300,000 distinct CDR3 sequences in the sample, roughly 19% were seen once. The source is a man in his forties or fifties with Graves' ophthalmopathy. The chain combines TRBV6-2 or TRBV6-3 with TRBJ1-5; 7 nucleotides line up with TRBD1. The specimen sequenced was blood. CDR3 bases: TGTGCCAGCAGTTACTCGGGCAGGGGGGGCAATCAGCCCCAGCATTTT. Its protein is CASSYSGRGGNQPQHF.